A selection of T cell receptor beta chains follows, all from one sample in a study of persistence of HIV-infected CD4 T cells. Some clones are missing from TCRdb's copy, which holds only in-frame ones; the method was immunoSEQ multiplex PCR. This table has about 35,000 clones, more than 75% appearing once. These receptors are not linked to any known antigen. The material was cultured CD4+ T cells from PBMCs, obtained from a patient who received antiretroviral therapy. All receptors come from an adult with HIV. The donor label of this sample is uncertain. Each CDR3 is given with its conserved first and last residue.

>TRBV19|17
CASSGEERQLAKNIQYF
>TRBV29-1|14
CSVDGNREPYEQYF
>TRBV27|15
CASSLSHRASYEQYF
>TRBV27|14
CASRLAGGSDTQYF
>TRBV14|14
CASSQVLGGSEQFF
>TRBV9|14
CASSVGTSVHTQYF
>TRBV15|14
CATSNTGTGNTIYF
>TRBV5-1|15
CASLLSPGHSDEQYF
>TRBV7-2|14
CASSLTVRTDTQYF
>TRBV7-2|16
CASSLVAGIGDYGYTF
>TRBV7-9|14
CASSFPGGGLAPTW
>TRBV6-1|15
CASSEKGFSSYEQYF
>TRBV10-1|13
CASSLQGFYEQYF
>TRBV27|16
CASSFGGLAAKNIQYF
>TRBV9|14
CASSGTSEGNEQFF
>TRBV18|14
CASSPLQGAHEQYF
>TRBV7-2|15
CASSASGTSSYEQYF
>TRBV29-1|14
CSVGSIQGDQPQHF
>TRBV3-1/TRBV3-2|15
CASSQEGGRGTEAFF
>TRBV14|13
CASRQGASYGYTF
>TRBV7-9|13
CASSLGSAGEAFF
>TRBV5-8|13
CASSRGGRETQYF
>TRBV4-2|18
CASSQDYRQGARYYGYTF
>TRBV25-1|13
CASMGQAFYEQYF
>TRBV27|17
CASSRSWTGADSYEQYF
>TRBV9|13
CASSVGGSYEQYF
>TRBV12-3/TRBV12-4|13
CASSLQVNTEAFF
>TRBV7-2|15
CASSSRGTGAGELFF
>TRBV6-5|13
CASSYQWNQPQHF
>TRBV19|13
CASSIWGGQPQHF
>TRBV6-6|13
CASNQRGGYEQYF
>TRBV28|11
CATDDTQEQYF